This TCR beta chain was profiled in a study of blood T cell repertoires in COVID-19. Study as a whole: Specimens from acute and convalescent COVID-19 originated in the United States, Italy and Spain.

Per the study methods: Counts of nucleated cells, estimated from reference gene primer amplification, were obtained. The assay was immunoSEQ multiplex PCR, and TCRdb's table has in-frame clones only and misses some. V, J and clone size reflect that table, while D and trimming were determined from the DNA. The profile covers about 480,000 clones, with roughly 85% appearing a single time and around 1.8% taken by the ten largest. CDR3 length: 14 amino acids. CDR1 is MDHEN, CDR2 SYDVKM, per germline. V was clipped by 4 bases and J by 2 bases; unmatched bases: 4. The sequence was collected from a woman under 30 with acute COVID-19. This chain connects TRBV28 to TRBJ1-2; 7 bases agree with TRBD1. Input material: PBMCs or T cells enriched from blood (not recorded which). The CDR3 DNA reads TGTGCCAGCAGTTCAGGGACAGTGAACTATGGCTACACCTTC. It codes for CASSSGTVNYGYTF.